This T cell receptor beta chain emerged from a study of cytomegalovirus exposure and HLA in healthy donors. Overall study context: Among around 400 genotyped donors, around 80% fell in the Caucasian-associated ancestry cluster.

This clone was counted only a few times. The PCR employed 60 Vbeta primers together with 13 Jbeta primers. Some clones are missing from TCRdb's copy, which holds only in-frame ones; the method was immunoSEQ multiplex PCR. The repertoire holds some 190,000 clones, with about 85% as singletons. CDR1 is SGHVS and CDR2 is FNYEAQ in the germline V gene. The CDR3 extends over 13 amino acids. The V end lost 5 bases, the J end lost 2 bases, and 10 bases lay between the germline ends. The V gene is TRBV7-6, the J gene TRBJ2-7, with D possibly being TRBD1 (6 bases). Sequenced material: PBMCs. This TCR was recovered from a girl aged 10-17 years in good health and CMV-seropositive. The CDR3 region has the DNA TGTGCCAGCAGCAAAACAGGGACCTACGAGCAGTACTTC. Amino acids: CASSKTGTYEQYF.